This T cell receptor (beta chain) was obtained from a study of Ad26.COV2.S vaccination and SARS-CoV-2 variants. The method was immunoSEQ multiplex PCR; TCRdb's version includes in-frame clones alone and lacks a portion of them. The sample consists of about 450,000 clones, roughly 89% of them appearing once. Trimming stripped 0 bases from V and 3 bases from J, with 8 bases between. This CDR3 has 14 amino acids. Per germline, CDR1 SEHNR and CDR2 FQNEAQ (reference sequence). Treatment given: around 19 received Ad26.COV2.S at low or high dose, single or two shots; roughly five received placebo; per-sample allocation not given. At day 63 after the first vaccine or placebo injection, samples were drawn.

The receptor's source is a person aged 18 to 59 who received the Ad26.COV2.S COVID-19 vaccine or a placebo. Specimen: peripheral blood, collected in a trial of Ad26.COV2.S vaccine versus placebo. The chain uses TRBV7-9 and TRBJ1-1; D gene unclear. CDR3 region: CASSLAEGYTEAFF. The CDR3 DNA is TGTGCCAGCAGCTTAGCGGAAGGATACACTGAAGCTTTCTTT.